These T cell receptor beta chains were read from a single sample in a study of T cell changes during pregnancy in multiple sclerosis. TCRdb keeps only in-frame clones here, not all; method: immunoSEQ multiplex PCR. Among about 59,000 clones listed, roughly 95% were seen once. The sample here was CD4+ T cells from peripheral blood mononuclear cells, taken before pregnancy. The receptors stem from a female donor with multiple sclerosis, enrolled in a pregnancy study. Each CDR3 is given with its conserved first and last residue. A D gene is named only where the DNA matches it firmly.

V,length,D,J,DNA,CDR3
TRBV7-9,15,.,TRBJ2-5,TGTGCCAGCAGCTCCTACCTCGCGGTGCAAGAGACCCAGTACTTC,CASSSYLAVQETQYF
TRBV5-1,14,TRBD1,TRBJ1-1,TGCGCCAGCACCACGACAGGGCTCGACACTGAAGCTTTCTTT,CASTTTGLDTEAFF
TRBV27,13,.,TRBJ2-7,TGTGCCAGCAGCAAAAGGGACATTTATCAGCAGTACTTC,CASSKRDIYQQYF
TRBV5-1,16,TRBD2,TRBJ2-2,TGCGCCAGCAGCGCGGCTAGCGGGAGGAACACCGGGGAGCTGTTTTTT,CASSAASGRNTGELFF
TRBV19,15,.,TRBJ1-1,TGTGCCAGTAGTATAGATGGGGGCAGTTACACTGAAGCTTTCTTT,CASSIDGGSYTEAFF
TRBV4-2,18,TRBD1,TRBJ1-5,TGTGCCAGCAGCGCCCTTACAGGGGGCAAGTTGGTAAATCAGCCCCAGCATTTT,CASSALTGGKLVNQPQHF
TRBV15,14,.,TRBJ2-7,TGTGCCACCAGCAGAGCCACAGGGTTATACGAGCAGTACTTC,CATSRATGLYEQYF
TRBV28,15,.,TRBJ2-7,TGTGCCAGCAGGCAAAGGGGAGGTGTAAGGTACGAGCAGTACTTC,CASRQRGGVRYEQYF
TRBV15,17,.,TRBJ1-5,TGTGCCACCAGCAGAGAGTCCGCGGGGGCTGTGAATCAGCCCCAGCATTTT,CATSRESAGAVNQPQHF
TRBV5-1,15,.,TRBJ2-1,TGCGCCAGCAGCTTGAGGGCGGGTTCCTACAATGAGCAGTTCTTC,CASSLRAGSYNEQFF